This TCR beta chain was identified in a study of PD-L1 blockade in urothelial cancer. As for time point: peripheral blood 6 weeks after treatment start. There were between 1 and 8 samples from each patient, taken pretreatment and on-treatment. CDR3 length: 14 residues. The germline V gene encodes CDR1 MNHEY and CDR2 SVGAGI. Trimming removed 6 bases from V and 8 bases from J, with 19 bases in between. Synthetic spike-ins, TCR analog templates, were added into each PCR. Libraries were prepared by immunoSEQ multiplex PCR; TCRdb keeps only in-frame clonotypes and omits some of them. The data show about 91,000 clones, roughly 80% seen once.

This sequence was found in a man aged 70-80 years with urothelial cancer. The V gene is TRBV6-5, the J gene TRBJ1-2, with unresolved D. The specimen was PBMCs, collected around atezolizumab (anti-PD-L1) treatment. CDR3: CASSTYSSARGYTF. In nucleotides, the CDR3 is TGTGCCAGCAGCACCTACAGTTCGGCGCGAGGCTACACCTTC.